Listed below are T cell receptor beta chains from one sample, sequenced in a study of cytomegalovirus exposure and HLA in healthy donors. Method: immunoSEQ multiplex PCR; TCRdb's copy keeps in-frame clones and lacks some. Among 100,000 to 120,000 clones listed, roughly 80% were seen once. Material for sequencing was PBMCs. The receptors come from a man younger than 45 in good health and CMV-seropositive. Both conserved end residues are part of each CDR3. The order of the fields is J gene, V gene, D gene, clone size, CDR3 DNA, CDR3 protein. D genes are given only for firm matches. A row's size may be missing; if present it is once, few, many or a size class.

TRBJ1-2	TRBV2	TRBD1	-	TGTGCCAGCAGTGGCGGGACAGGGAGAAGTGGCTACACCTTC	CASSGGTGRSGYTF
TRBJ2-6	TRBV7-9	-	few	TGTGCCAGCAGCTCCTGGACAGCCCGCTCTGGGGCCAACGTCCTGACTTTC	CASSSWTARSGANVLTF
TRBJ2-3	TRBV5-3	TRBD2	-	TGTGCCAGAAGTTACCTTAGCGGGGGGGAATCCACAGATACGCAGTATTTT	CARSYLSGGESTDTQYF
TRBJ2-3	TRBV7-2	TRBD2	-	TGTGCCAGCAGCCAGGGGGTAGCGGGGGGCGCAGATACGCAGTATTTT	CASSQGVAGGADTQYF
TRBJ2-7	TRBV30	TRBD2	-	TGTGCCTGGAGTGTAGCGGGGGGTTTCAGGGACGAGCAGTACTTC	CAWSVAGGFRDEQYF
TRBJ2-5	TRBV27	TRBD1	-	TGTGCCAGCAGTCCCGCTCCAGGGACAGGCCAAGAGACCCAGTACTTC	CASSPAPGTGQETQYF
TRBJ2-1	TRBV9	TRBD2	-	TGTGCCAGCAGCATTCAAGGGACTAGCGTTAATGAGCAGTTCTTC	CASSIQGTSVNEQFF
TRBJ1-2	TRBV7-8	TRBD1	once	TGTGCCAGCAGCTTGGGGATAAGAGGGGGCGGACAGCTAATTACCTATGGCTACACCTTC	CASSLGIRGGGQLITYGYTF
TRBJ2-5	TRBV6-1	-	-	TGTGCCAGCAGTGAACAGGGTGGAGAGACCCAGTACTTC	CASSEQGGETQYF
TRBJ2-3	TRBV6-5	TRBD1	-	TGTGCCAGCAGTTTGACGGACAGGGGTAGGGATACGCAGTATTTT	CASSLTDRGRDTQYF
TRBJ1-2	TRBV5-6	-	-	TGTGCCAGCAGCTTGGTGTCAGGGTATGGCTACACCTTC	CASSLVSGYGYTF
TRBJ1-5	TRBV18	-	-	TGTGCCAGCTCACCTACCGGGCCCCAGCATTTT	CASSPTGPQHF
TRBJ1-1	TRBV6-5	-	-	TGTGCCAGCAGACCCGGACAGCATACTTCTGAAGCTTTCTTT	CASRPGQHTSEAFF
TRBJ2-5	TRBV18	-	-	TGTGCCAGCTCACCCCACCTACGCGAGACCCAGTACTTC	CASSPHLRETQYF
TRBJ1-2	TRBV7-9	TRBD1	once	TGTGCCAGCAGCTTAGCACAGGGGGCTTGGGGCTACACCTTC	CASSLAQGAWGYTF
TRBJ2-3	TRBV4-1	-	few	TGCGCCAGCGGGCGGGCAGATACGCAGTATTTT	CASGRADTQYF
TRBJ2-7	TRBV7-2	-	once	TGTGCCAGCAGCTTAGCGCTTGTAGGGGCCTACGAGCAGTACTTC	CASSLALVGAYEQYF
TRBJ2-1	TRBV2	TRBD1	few	TGTGCCAGCTGGGAGACAGGGGGCGGGGGTGTCAATGAGCAGTTCTTC	CASWETGGGGVNEQFF
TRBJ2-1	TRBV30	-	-	TGTGCCTGGAGTGTAAGGGCGGAAGGCCGGGGGTTCTTC	CAWSVRAEGRGFF
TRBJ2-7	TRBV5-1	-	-	TGCGCCAGCAGGAACCCGTTCAGGACCTACGAGCAGTACTTC	CASRNPFRTYEQYF
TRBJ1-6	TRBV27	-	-	TGTGCCAGCGGTACCCAGGGGCCCGGATATAATTCACCCCTCCACTTT	CASGTQGPGYNSPLHF
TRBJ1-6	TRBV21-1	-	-	TGTGCCAGCAGCAAAGGTCACGGTACGAGCTCCTATAATTCACCCCTCCACTTT	CASSKGHGTSSYNSPLHF
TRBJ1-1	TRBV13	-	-	TGTGCCAGCAGCTTCCTCGGTGGAGGGCGGGGAACTGAAGCTTTCTTT	CASSFLGGGRGTEAFF
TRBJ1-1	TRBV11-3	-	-	TGTGCCAGCAGCTTAAACTCCGAACGACAGCCTAACACTGAAGCTTTCTTT	CASSLNSERQPNTEAFF
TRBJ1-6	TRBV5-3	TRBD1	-	TGTGCCAGAAGTACTCCGGGACAGGGAATTAATTCACCCCTCCACTTT	CARSTPGQGINSPLHF
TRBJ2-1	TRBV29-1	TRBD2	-	TGCAGCGTCGTCTCCGGGACTACTATTGAGCAGTTCTTC	CSVVSGTTIEQFF
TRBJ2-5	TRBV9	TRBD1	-	TGTGCCAGCAGCGCCTACGACGGACAGGGCCAAGAGACCCAGTACTTC	CASSAYDGQGQETQYF
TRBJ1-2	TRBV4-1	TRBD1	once	TGCGCCAGCAGCCCCGGACAGGGATCGTATGGCTACACCTTC	CASSPGQGSYGYTF
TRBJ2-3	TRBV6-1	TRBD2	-	TGTGCCAGCAGTGAAGCGCCCAGGGGGGAGCGGGGGGGCCGGGATACGCAGTATTTT	CASSEAPRGERGGRDTQYF
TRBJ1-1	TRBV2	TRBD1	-	TGTGCCAGCCACAGGGGGAACACTGAAGCTTTCTTT	CASHRGNTEAFF
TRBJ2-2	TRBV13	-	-	TGTGCCAGCAGCTCCGTAAGGGGCACCGGGGAGCTGTTTTTT	CASSSVRGTGELFF
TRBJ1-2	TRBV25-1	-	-	TGTGCCAGCAGTGAGCTTCAAGGCAGGGAATCCGGCTACACCTTC	CASSELQGRESGYTF
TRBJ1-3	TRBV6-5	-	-	TGTGCCAGCAGTTTAAGTTCGGGCTCTGGAAACACCATATATTTT	CASSLSSGSGNTIYF
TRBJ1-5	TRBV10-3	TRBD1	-	TGTGCCATCAGTGATTCGGCCGACGGGACAGGGGATGAGCCCCAGCATTTT	CAISDSADGTGDEPQHF
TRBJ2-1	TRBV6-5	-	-	TGTGCCAGCAGAAACGGACAGTCCTCCTACAATGAGCAGTTCTTC	CASRNGQSSYNEQFF
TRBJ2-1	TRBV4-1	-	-	TGCGCCAGCAGCCAAGAGGGCCAGTGGGCCTACAATGAGCAGTTCTTC	CASSQEGQWAYNEQFF
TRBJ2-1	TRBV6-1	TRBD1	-	TGTGCCAGCAGGGAAACACAGGGGTCCTACAATGAGCAGTTCTTC	CASRETQGSYNEQFF
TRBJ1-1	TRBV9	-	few	TGTGCCAGCAGCCCCTCTCTCCGGGACACTGAAGCTTTCTTT	CASSPSLRDTEAFF
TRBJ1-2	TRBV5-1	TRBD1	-	TGCGCCAGCAGCTTGGCAGGGGGCAAGGGCTATGGCTACACCTTC	CASSLAGGKGYGYTF
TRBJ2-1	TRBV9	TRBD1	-	TGTGCCAGCAGCGTAGCTGCGGGACAGGGAGTATATGAGCAGTTCTTC	CASSVAAGQGVYEQFF
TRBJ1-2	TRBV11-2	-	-	TGTGCCAGCAGCTCCGATGGGGGGGCTGTTTATTATGGCTACACCTTC	CASSSDGGAVYYGYTF
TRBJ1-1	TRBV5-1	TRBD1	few	TGCGCCAGCAGCACGGACAGGGCCCGAGAAGCTTTCTTT	CASSTDRAREAFF